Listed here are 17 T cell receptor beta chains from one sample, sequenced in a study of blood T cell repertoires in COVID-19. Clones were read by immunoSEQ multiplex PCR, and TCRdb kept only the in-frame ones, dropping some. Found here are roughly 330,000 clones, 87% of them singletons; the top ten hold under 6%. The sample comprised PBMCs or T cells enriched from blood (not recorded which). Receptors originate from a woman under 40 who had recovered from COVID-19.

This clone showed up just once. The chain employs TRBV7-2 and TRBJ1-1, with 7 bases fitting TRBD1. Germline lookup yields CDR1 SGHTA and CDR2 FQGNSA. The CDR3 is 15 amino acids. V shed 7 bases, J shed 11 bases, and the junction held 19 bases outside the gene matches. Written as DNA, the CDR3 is TGTGCCAGCAACCAGAACCGGGACAGAAGCACGTACGCTTTCTTT. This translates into CASNQNRDRSTYAFF.

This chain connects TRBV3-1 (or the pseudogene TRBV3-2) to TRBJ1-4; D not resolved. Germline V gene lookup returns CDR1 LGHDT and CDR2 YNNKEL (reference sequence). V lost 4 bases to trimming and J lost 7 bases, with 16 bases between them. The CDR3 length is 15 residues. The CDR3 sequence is CASSPRWEGGEKLFF. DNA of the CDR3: TGTGCCAGCAGCCCTCGGTGGGAGGGTGGTGAAAAACTGTTTTTT.

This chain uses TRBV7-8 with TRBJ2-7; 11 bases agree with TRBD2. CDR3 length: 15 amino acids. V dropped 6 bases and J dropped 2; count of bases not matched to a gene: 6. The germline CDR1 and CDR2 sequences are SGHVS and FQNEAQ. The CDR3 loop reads CASRYTSGGTYEQYF. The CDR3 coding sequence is TGTGCCAGCAGGTACACTAGCGGGGGCACCTACGAGCAGTACTTC.

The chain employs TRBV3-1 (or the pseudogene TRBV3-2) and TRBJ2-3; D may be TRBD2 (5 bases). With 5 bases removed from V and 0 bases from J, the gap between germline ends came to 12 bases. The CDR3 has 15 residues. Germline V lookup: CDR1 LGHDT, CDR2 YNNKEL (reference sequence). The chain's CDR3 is CASSFSGKSTDTQYF. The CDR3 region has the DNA TGTGCCAGCAGCTTCTCCGGGAAGAGCACAGATACGCAGTATTTT.

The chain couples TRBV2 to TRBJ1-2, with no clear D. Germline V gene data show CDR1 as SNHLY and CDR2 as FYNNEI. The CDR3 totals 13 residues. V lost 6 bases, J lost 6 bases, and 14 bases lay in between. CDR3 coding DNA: TGTGCCAGCAGCATATTGAAGAGGGATGGCTACACCTTC. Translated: CASSILKRDGYTF.

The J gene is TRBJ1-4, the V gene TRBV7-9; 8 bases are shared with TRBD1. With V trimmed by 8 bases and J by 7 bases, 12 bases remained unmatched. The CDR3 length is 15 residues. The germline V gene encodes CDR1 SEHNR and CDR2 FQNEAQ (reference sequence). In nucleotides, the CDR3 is TGTGCCAGCGACAGATCGGGACAGGCGGGTGAAAAACTGTTTTTT. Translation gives CASDRSGQAGEKLFF.

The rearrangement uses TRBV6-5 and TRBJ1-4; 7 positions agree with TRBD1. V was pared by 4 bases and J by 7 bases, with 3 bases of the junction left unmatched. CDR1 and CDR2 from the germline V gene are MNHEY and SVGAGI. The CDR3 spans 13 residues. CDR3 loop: CASSLYRGEKLFF. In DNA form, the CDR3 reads TGTGCCAGCAGTTTATACAGGGGTGAAAAACTGTTTTTT.

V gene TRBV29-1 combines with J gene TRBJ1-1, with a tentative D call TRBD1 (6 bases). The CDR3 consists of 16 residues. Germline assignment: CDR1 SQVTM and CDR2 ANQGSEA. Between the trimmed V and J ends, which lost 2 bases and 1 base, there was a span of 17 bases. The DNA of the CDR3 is TGCAGCGTTGAAAGATTCGGCAGGGGAGCGAACACTGAAGCTTTCTTT. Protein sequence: CSVERFGRGANTEAFF.

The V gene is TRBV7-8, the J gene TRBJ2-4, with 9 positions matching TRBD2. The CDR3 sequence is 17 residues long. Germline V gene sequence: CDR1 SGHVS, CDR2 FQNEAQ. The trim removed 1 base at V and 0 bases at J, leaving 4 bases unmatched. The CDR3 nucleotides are TGTGCCAGCAGCTTAGAGAGACTAGCGGTAGCCAAAAACATTCAGTACTTC. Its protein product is CASSLERLAVAKNIQYF.

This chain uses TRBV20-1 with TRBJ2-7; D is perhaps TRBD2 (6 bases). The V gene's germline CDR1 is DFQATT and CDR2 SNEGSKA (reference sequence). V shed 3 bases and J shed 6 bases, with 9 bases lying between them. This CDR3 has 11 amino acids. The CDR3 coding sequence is TGCAGTGCTAGCGGGCGGGGCGAGCAGTACTTC. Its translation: CSASGRGEQYF.

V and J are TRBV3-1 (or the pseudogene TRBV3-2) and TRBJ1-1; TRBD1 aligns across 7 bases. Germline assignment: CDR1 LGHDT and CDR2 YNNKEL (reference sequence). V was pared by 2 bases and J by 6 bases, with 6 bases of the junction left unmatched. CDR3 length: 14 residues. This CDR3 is CASSQLQGTAEAFF. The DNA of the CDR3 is TGTGCCAGCAGCCAACTACAGGGGACGGCTGAAGCTTTCTTT.

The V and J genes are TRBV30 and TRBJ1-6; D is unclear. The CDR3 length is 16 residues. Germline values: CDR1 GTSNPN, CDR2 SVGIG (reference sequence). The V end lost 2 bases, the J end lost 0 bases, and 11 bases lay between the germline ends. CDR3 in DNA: TGTGCCTGGAGTCCCCCTCGGAGCTCCTATAATTCACCCCTCCACTTT. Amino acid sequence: CAWSPPRSSYNSPLHF. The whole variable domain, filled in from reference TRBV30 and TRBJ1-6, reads SQTIHQWPATLVQPVGSPLSLECTVEGTSNPNLYWYRQAAGRGLQLLFYSVGIGQISSEVPQNLSASRPQDRQFILSSKKLLLSDSGFYLCAWSPPRSSYNSPLHFGNGTRLTVT.

This chain's CDR3 is CASSSSGSSTDTQYF. Here the CDR3 DNA reads TGTGCCAGCAGTTCGTCGGGGTCGAGCACAGATACGCAGTATTTT. The chain has TRBV7-3 and TRBJ2-3, with D possibly TRBD2 on 5 matching bases. Trimming stripped 6 bases from V and 0 bases from J, with 13 bases between. Germline assignment: CDR1 SGHTA and CDR2 FQGTGA. This CDR3 is 15 amino acids long.

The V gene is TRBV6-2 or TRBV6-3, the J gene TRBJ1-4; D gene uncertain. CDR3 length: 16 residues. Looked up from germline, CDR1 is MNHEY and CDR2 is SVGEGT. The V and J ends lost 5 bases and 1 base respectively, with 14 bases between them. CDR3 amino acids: CASSPAGGRTNEKLFF. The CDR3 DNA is TGTGCCAGCAGTCCGGCCGGCGGAAGAACTAATGAAAAACTGTTTTTT.

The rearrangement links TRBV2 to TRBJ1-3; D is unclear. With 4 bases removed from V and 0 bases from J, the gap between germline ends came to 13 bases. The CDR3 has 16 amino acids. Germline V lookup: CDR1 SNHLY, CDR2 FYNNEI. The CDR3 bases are TGTGCCAGCAGTGCGGACTCTGCCGTCTCTGGAAACACCATATATTTT. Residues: CASSADSAVSGNTIYF.

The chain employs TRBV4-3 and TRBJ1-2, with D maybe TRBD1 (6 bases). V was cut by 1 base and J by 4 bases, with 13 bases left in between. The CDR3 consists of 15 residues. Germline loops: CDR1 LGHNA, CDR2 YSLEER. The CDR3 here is CASSQVSDSGYGYTF. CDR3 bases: TGCGCCAGCAGCCAAGTTTCGGACAGCGGCTATGGCTACACCTTC.

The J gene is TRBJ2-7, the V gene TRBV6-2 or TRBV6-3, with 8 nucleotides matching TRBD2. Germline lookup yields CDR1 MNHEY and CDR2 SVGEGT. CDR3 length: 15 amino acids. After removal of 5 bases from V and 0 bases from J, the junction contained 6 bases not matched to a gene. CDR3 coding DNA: TGTGCCAGCAGTACACTAGCGGCGAGCTCCTACGAGCAGTACTTC. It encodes CASSTLAASSYEQYF.